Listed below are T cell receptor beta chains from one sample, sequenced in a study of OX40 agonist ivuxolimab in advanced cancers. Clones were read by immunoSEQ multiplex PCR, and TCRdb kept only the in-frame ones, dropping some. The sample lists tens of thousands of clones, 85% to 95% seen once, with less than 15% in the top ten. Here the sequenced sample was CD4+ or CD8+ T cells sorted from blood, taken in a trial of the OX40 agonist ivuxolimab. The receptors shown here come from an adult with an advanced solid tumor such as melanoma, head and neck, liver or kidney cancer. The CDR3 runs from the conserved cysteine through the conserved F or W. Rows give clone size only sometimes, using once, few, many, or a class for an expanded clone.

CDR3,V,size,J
CASSLVGDTQYF,TRBV4-1,once,TRBJ2-3
CSVKTSWYEQYF,TRBV29-1,-,TRBJ2-7
CASSVSGNTGELFF,TRBV9,-,TRBJ2-2
CAWTPHIQETQYF,TRBV30,once,TRBJ2-5
CASSFGLGYEQYF,TRBV28,-,TRBJ2-7
CSAAWLDTQYF,TRBV20-1,-,TRBJ2-3
CASSEGGTGASNQPQHF,TRBV2,once,TRBJ1-5
CASSHYRDSEQFF,TRBV4-1,-,TRBJ2-1
CASSQDRNNEQFF,TRBV18,-,TRBJ2-1
CASSFGTSGSYEQYF,TRBV27,-,TRBJ2-7
CASSSVFRAGNSYEQYF,TRBV11-2,-,TRBJ2-7
CASSLGTSGPYEQYF,TRBV11-2,-,TRBJ2-7
CASSIGLAGDYEQYF,TRBV19,-,TRBJ2-7
CASSSRTDTSTDTQYF,TRBV4-1,-,TRBJ2-3
CASSSKGGNEQYF,TRBV11-1,-,TRBJ2-7
CASSYGDEQFF,TRBV6-5,-,TRBJ2-1
CASSLEGRETQYF,TRBV28,once,TRBJ2-5
CASSFSTDTQYF,TRBV28,-,TRBJ2-3
CASSTRIRKGGELFF,TRBV27,-,TRBJ2-2
CASSLGFGENTEAFF,TRBV7-6,-,TRBJ1-1
CASSMRLGGREGLLQYF,TRBV7-2,-,TRBJ2-7
CASSLHTAGNEQFF,TRBV27,-,TRBJ2-1
CASSMTGGPRETQYF,TRBV19,-,TRBJ2-5
CASSFLPGTSVYEQFF,TRBV28,-,TRBJ2-1
CSASNSYEQYF,TRBV20-1,-,TRBJ2-7
CASRSPAYPFYEQYF,TRBV2,-,TRBJ2-7
CASSRQGARYEQYF,TRBV28,-,TRBJ2-7
CASSYSDTGTYEQYF,TRBV6-5,once,TRBJ2-7
CASRAGTYNEQFF,TRBV19,-,TRBJ2-1
CASSVDGGTYEQYF,TRBV9,-,TRBJ2-7
CASSFSERGYNEQFF,TRBV5-4,-,TRBJ2-1
CASSLAWERETQYF,TRBV7-9,-,TRBJ2-5
CASSSTPGLAAPGDTQYF,TRBV28,-,TRBJ2-3